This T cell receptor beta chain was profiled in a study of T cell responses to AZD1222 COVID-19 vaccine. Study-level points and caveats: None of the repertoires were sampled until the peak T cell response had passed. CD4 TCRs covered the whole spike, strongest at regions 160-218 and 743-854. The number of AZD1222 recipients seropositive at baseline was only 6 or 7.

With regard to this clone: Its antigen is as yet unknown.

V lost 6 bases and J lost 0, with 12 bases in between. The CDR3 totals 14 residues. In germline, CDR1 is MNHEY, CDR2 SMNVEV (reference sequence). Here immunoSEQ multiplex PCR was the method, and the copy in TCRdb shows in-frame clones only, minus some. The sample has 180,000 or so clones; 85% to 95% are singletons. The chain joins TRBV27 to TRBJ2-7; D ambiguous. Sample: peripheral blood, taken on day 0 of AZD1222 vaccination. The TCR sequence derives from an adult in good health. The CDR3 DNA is TGTGCCAGCAGACCCAACCCTCGCTCCTACGAGCAGTACTTC. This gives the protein CASRPNPRSYEQYF.